This TCR beta chain was obtained from a study of OX40 agonist ivuxolimab in advanced cancers. Across the study: The study gave patients intravenous ivuxolimab at 0.01 to 10 mg/kg every 2 weeks. Having had anti-PD-1, anti-PD-L1 or anti-CTLA-4 therapy before was allowed, and about 42% had some.

Germline V gives CDR1 DFQATT, CDR2 SNEGSKA (reference sequence). Between the trimmed V and J ends, which lost 5 bases and 7 bases, there was a span of 8 bases. The CDR3 loop spans 11 amino acids. The method was immunoSEQ multiplex PCR; TCRdb's version includes in-frame clones alone and lacks a portion of them. This sample has 100,000 to 150,000 clones, with 90% to 95% found just once. The material was CD4+ or CD8+ T cells sorted from blood, obtained in a trial of the OX40 agonist ivuxolimab. This clonotype was obtained from an adult with an advanced solid tumor such as melanoma, head and neck, liver or kidney cancer. J is TRBJ2-2 and V is TRBV20-1; D ambiguous. The CDR3 DNA sequence: TGCAGTGCTGTAGGGTTCGGGGAGCTGTTTTTT. Protein product: CSAVGFGELFF.